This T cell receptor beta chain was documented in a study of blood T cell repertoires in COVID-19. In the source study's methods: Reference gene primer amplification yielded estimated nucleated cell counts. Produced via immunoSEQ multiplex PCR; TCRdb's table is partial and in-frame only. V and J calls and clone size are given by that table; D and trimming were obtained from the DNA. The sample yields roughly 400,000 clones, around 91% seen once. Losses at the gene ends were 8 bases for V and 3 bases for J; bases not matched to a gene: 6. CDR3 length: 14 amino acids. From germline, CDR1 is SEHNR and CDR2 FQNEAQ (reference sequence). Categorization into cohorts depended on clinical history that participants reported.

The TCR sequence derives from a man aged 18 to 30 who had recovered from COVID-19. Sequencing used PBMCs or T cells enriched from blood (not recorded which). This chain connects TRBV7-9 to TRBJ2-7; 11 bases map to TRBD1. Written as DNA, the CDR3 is TGTGCCAGCCTCAACGGGACAGGGGGCTACGAGCAGTACTTC. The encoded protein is CASLNGTGGYEQYF.